Listed below are T cell receptor beta chains from one sample, sequenced in a study of blood T cell repertoires in COVID-19. The repertoire was sequenced with immunoSEQ multiplex PCR; TCRdb's copy has only in-frame clones and lacks some. The sample has more than 100,000 clones; around 90% are singletons. The specimen sequenced was peripheral blood. The receptors were sampled from a woman between 45 and 65 years old with active or convalescent COVID-19. Each CDR3 is given with its conserved first and last residue. A D gene is named only where the DNA matches it firmly. Some rows mark clone size as missing; the rest say once, few, many or name a class of expanded clone.

>TRBV21-1|NA|TRBJ2-1|NA
CASSRGTSGINEQFF
TGTGCCAGCAGCAGAGGGACTAGCGGCATTAATGAGCAGTTCTTC
>TRBV3-1/TRBV3-2|NA|TRBJ1-1|NA
CASCRGEGTEAFF
TGTGCCAGCTGCCGGGGGGAGGGCACTGAAGCTTTCTTT
>TRBV11-3|TRBD2|TRBJ2-7|NA
CASSQAGYEQYF
TGTGCCAGCAGCCAAGCGGGGTACGAGCAGTACTTC
>TRBV2|NA|TRBJ2-1|once
CASSEAKQINEQFF
TGTGCCAGCAGTGAAGCCAAACAGATCAATGAGCAGTTCTTC
>TRBV27|NA|TRBJ2-7|once
CASSPTPTSYEQYF
TGTGCCAGCAGCCCCACCCCGACTTCCTACGAGCAGTACTTC
>TRBV29-1|NA|TRBJ2-1|NA
CSALSQRKNNEQFF
TGCAGCGCCCTTTCCCAGCGGAAAAACAATGAGCAGTTCTTC
>TRBV7-9|TRBD2|TRBJ2-1|NA
CAISAGVGGEQFF
TGTGCCATCTCAGCGGGAGTGGGCGGTGAGCAGTTCTTC
>TRBV18|TRBD2|TRBJ2-1|NA
CASSSGLAGGGGNEQFF
TGTGCCAGCTCATCCGGACTAGCGGGAGGAGGAGGGAATGAGCAGTTCTTC
>TRBV23-1|TRBD1|TRBJ2-4|NA
CASTHKLGQGNIQYF
TGCGCCAGCACCCACAAGTTGGGACAGGGAAACATTCAGTACTTC
>TRBV4-2|TRBD2|TRBJ2-1|NA
CASSQDLASGNEQFF
TGTGCCAGCAGCCAAGATCTCGCTAGCGGAAATGAGCAGTTCTTC
>TRBV3-1/TRBV3-2|TRBD2|TRBJ2-4|NA
CASSQMYLAGGVAKNIQYF
TGTGCCAGCAGCCAAATGTATTTAGCGGGAGGGGTAGCCAAAAACATTCAGTACTTC
>TRBV4-3|TRBD2|TRBJ2-7|NA
CASSRGTSGSYEQYF
TGCGCCAGCAGCCGCGGCACTAGCGGGTCCTACGAGCAGTACTTC
>TRBV9|TRBD1|TRBJ1-4|NA
CASSALGGTGVHSGEKLFF
TGTGCCAGCAGCGCCCTTGGTGGGACAGGGGTCCATTCGGGTGAAAAACTGTTTTTT
>TRBV7-3|TRBD2|TRBJ2-1|NA
CASSLTGRDNEQFF
TGTGCCAGCAGCTTAACAGGGAGGGACAATGAGCAGTTCTTC